The sequence of this T cell receptor (beta chain) was determined in a study of T-cell memory formation after mild COVID-19. Notes on the study in general: Shrinking CD4+ clones resided mostly in CM and EM, and CD8+ ones in EMRA. Day 15 to 85 contracting clones showed balanced CD4/CD8; day 15 to 37 expanders favored CD4+.

Each CDR3 protein gets one entry after TCRdb re-called the 5' RACE reads with MiXCR. The data show roughly 89,000 distinct CDR3 sequences, about 16% seen once. About this clonotype itself: Antigen specificity is unknown.

Germline loops: CDR1 SEHNR, CDR2 FQNEAQ (reference sequence). After removal of 5 bases from V and 0 bases from J, the junction contained 8 bases not matched to a gene. The CDR3 loop spans 16 amino acids. This receptor was obtained from a man aged 18 to 30 who had mild COVID-19 (a few samples of this study predate the infection). Cell type and time point are not known. This sequence joins TRBV7-9 and TRBJ1-2; TRBD1 aligns across 8 bases. The sequencing sample was made of PBMCs or a T cell subset sorted from them (not recorded which). The CDR3 spells CASSLSGQATNYGYTF. In DNA form, the CDR3 reads TGTGCCAGCAGCCTCTCGGGACAGGCGACTAACTATGGCTACACCTTC. The full variable domain, in which reference TRBV7-9 and TRBJ1-2 provide the parts outside the CDR3, is DTGVSQNPRHKITKRGQNVTFRCDPISEHNRLYWYRQTLGQGPEFLTYFQNEAQLEKSRLLSDRFSAERPKGSFSTLEIQRTEQGDSAMYLCASSLSGQATNYGYTFGSGTRLTVV.